This TCR beta chain was sequenced during a study of blood T cell repertoires in COVID-19. Study-level information: Samples came from the United States, Italy and Spain, spanning acute and convalescent COVID-19.

Cohorts were based on clinical histories the participants reported. Trimming cost V 2 bases and J 0 bases; bases outside gene matches: 9. The germline V gene has CDR1 SGHTA and CDR2 FQGNSA. CDR3 length equals 19 residues. Generated by immunoSEQ multiplex PCR, the TCRdb table keeps only in-frame clones and is missing some. The sample shows 250,000 to 350,000 clones, approximately 88% of them seen only once. Sequences were obtained from PBMCs or T cells enriched from blood (not recorded which). V usage is TRBV7-2 and J usage is TRBJ1-6; 8 bases align to TRBD1. The sequence was collected from a woman in her thirties or forties who had recovered from COVID-19. The DNA of the CDR3 is TGTGCCAGCAGCTTATCCCTGGACAGGGTGAGCTCCTATAATTCACCCCTCCACTTT. As protein: CASSLSLDRVSSYNSPLHF.